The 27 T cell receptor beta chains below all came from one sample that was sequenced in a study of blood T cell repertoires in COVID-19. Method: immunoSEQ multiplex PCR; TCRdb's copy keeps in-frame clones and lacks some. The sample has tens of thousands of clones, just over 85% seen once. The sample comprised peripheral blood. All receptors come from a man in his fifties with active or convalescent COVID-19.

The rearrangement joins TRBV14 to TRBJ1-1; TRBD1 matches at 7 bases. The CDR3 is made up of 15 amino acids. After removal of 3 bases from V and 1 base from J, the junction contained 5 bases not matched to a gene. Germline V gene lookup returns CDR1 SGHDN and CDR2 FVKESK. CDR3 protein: CASSHRQGPNTEAFF. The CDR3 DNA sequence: TGTGCCAGCAGCCACCGACAGGGCCCGAACACTGAAGCTTTCTTT.

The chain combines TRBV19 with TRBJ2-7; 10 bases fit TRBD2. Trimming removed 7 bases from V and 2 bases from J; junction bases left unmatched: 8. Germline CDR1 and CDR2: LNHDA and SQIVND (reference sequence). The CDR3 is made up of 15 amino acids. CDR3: CASTPSGTSAYEQYF. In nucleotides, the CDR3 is TGTGCCAGTACCCCATCCGGGACTAGCGCCTACGAGCAGTACTTC.

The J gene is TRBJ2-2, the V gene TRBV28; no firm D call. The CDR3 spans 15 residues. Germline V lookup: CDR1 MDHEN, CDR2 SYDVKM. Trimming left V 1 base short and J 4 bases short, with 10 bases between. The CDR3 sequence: CASSLSRQRTGELFF. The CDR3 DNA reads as TGTGCCAGCAGTTTATCCAGGCAACGCACCGGGGAGCTGTTTTTT.

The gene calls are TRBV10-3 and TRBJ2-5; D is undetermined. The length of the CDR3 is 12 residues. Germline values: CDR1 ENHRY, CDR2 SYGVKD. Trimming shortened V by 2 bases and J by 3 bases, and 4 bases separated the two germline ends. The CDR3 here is CAISEPKETQYF. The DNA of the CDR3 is TGTGCCATCAGTGAGCCAAAAGAGACCCAGTACTTC.

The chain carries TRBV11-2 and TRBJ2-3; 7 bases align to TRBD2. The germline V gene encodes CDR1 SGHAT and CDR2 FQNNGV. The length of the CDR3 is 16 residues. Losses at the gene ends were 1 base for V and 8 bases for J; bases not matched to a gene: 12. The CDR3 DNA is TGTGCCAGCAGCTTAGTTGCCGGGGGAGGGACCGGTACGCAGTATTTT. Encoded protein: CASSLVAGGGTGTQYF.

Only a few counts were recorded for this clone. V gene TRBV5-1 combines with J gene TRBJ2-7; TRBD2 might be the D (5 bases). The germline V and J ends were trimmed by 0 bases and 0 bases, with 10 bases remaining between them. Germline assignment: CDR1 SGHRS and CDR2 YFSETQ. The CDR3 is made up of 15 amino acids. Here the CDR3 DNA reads TGCGCCAGCAGCTTGGCCTTAGGGAGCTCCTACGAGCAGTACTTC. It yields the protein CASSLALGSSYEQYF. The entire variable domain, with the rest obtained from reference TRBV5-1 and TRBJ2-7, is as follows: KAGVTQTPRYLIKTRGQQVTLSCSPISGHRSVSWYQQTPGQGLQFLFEYFSETQRNKGNFPGRFSGRQFSNSRSEMNVSTLELGDSALYLCASSLALGSSYEQYFGPGTRLTVT.

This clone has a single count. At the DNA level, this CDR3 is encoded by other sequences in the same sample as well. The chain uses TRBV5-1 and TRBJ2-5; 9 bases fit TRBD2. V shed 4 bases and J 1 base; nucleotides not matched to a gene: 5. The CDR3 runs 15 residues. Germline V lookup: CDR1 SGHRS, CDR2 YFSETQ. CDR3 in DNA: TGCGCCAGCAGCCTTCAGCGGGGGGCCCAAGAGACCCAGTACTTC. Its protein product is CASSLQRGAQETQYF.

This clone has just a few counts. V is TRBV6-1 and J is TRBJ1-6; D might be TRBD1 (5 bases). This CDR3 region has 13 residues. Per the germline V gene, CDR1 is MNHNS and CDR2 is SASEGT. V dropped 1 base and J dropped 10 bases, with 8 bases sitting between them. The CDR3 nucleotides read TGTGCCAGCAGTGAAGTTGGGGCATCACCCCTCCACTTT. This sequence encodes CASSEVGASPLHF.

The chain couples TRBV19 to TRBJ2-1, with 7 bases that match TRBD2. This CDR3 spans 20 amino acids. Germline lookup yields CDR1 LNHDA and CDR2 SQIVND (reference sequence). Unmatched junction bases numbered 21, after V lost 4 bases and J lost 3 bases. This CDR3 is CASSTKMGRQTSPDYNEQFF. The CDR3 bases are TGTGCCAGTAGTACTAAAATGGGACGGCAGACTAGCCCAGACTACAATGAGCAGTTCTTC.

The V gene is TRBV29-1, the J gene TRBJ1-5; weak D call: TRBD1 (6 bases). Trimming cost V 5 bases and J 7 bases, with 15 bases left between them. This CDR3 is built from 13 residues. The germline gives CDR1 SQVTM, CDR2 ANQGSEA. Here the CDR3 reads CSVSEGRGQPQHF. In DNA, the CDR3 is TGCAGCGTTTCTGAAGGGAGGGGGCAGCCCCAGCATTTT.

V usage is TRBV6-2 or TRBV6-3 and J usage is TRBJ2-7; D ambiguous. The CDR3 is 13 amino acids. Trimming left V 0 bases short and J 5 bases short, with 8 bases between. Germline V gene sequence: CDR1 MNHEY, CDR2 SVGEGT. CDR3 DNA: TGTGCCAGCAGTTACTCGAGGCTAAACGAGCAGTACTTC. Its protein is CASSYSRLNEQYF.

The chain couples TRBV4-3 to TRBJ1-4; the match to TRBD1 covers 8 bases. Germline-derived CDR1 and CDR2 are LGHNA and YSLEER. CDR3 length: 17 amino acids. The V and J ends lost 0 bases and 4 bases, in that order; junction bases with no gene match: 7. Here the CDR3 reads CASSQEPPTGVNEKLFF. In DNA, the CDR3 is TGCGCCAGCAGCCAAGAACCCCCGACAGGGGTTAATGAAAAACTGTTTTTT.

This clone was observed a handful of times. This CDR3 reads CASSLEGGLLGNSPLHF. The CDR3, as DNA: TGTGCCAGCAGCTTGGAAGGCGGACTCCTAGGGAATTCACCCCTCCACTTT. The chain uses TRBV5-4 and TRBJ1-6, with D uncertain. The CDR3 contains 17 residues. CDR1 is SGHNT and CDR2 is YYREEE in the germline V gene (reference sequence). Trimming removed 0 bases from V and 7 bases from J, with 17 bases in between.

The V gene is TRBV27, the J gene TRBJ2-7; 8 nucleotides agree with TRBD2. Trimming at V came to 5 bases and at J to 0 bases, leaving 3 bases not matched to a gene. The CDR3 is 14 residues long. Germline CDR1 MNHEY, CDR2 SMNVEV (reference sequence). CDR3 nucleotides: TGTGCCAGCAGTCTTAGCGGGAACTCCTACGAGCAGTACTTC. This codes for CASSLSGNSYEQYF.

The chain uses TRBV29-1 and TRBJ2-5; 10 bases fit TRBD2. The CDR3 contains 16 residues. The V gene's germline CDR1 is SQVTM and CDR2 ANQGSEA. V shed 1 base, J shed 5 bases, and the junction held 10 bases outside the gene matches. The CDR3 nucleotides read TGCAGCGTTGAAGTGGTGGTGACTAGCGGGTTCGAGACCCAGTACTTC. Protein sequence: CSVEVVVTSGFETQYF.

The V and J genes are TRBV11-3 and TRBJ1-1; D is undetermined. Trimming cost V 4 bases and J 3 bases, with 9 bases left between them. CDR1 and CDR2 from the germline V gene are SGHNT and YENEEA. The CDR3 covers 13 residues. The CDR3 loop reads CASSYHRDTEAFF. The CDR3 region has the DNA TGTGCCAGCAGCTATCACCGGGACACTGAAGCTTTCTTT.

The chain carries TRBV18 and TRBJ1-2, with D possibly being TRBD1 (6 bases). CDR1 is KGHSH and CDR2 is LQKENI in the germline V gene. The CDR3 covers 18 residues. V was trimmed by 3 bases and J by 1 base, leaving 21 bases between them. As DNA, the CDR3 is TGTGCCAGCTCACCCGCTCAGGGGATGAATCGGGTTAACTATGGCTACACCTTC. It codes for CASSPAQGMNRVNYGYTF. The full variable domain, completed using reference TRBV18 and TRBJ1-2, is NAGVMQNPRHLVRRRGQEARLRCSPMKGHSHVYWYRQLPEEGLKFMVYLQKENIIDESGMPKERFSAEFPKEGPSILRIQQVVRGDSAAYFCASSPAQGMNRVNYGYTFGSGTRLTVV.

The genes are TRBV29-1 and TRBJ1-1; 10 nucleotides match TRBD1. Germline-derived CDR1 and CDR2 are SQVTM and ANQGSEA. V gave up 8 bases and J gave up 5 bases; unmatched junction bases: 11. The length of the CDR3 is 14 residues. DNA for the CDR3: TGCAGCTCCACCGGGACAGGGGAGGGTACTGAAGCTTTCTTT. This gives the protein CSSTGTGEGTEAFF.

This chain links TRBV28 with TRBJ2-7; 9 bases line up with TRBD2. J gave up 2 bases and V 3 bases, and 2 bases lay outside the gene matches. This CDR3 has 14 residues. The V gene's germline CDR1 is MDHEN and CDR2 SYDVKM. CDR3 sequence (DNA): TGTGCCAGCAGTTTGCTAGCGGGAACCTACGAGCAGTACTTC. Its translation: CASSLLAGTYEQYF.

The CDR3 reads CASSRDNEQFF. The CDR3, as DNA: TGCGCCAGCAGTCGGGACAATGAGCAGTTCTTC. This chain links TRBV5-1 with TRBJ2-1, with D hard to call. V gave up 5 bases and J gave up 5 bases, with 5 bases separating them. Germline CDR1 and CDR2: SGHRS and YFSETQ. There are 11 residues in the CDR3.

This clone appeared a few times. The CDR3 here is CASSRGGRQNYGYTF. CDR3 DNA sequence: TGTGCCAGCTCCCGGGGGGGCAGACAAAACTATGGCTACACCTTC. J is TRBJ1-2 and V is TRBV18, with D perhaps TRBD1 (6 bases). Germline V gives CDR1 KGHSH, CDR2 LQKENI. Trimming took off 6 bases at V and 2 bases at J, with 16 bases between the two ends. This CDR3 has 15 residues.

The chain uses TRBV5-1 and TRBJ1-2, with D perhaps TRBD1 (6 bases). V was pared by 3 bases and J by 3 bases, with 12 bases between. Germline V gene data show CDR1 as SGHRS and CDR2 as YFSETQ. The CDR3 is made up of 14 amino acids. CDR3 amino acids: CASSSTGLDYGYTF. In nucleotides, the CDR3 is TGCGCCAGCAGCTCGACAGGTCTCGACTATGGCTACACCTTC.

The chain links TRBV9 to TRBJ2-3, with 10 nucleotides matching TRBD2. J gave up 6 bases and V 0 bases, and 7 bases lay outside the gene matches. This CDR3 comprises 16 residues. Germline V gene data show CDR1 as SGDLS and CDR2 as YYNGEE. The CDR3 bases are TGTGCCAGCAGCGTAGGGGCTAGCGGGAGATCGGATACGCAGTATTTT. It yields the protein CASSVGASGRSDTQYF.

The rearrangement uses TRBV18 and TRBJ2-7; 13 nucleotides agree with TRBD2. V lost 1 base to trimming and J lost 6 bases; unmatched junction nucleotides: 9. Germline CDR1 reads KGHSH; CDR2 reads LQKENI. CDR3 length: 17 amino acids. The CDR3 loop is CASSPRSGLAGASEQYF. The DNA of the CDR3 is TGTGCCAGCTCACCACGGTCCGGACTAGCGGGAGCTTCCGAGCAGTACTTC.

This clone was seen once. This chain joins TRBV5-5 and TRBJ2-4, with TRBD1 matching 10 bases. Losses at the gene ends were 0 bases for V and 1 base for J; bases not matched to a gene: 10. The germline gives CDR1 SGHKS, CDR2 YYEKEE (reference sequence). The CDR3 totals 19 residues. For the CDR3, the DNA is TGTGCCAGCAGCTTGGAGACAGGGGGCGCATCTACGGCCAAAAACATTCAGTACTTC. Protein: CASSLETGGASTAKNIQYF.

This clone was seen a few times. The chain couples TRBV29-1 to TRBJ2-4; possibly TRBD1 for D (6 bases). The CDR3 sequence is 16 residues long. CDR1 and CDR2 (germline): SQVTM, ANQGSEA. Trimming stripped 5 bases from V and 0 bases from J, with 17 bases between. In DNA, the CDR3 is TGCAGCGTTATTCTACCGGGACATCTAGCCAAAAACATTCAGTACTTC. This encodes CSVILPGHLAKNIQYF.

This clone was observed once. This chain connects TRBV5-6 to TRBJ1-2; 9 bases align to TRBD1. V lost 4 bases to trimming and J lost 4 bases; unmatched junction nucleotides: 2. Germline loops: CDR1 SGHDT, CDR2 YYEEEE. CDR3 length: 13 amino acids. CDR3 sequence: CASSGQGSYGYTF. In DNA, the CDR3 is TGTGCCAGCAGCGGACAGGGGAGCTATGGCTACACCTTC.